This T cell receptor (beta chain) was documented in a study of shared clonotypes between healthy human individuals. The study, taken as a whole, reports: Clonotype sharing across donors was expected to vary with sequencing depth. Across subsets, estimated richness was generally greater for naive than for memory populations.

In the source study's methods: Without quality scores, immunoSEQ junctional reads could not be filtered like full-length reads. TCRdb's table, derived via immunoSEQ multiplex PCR, lists solely in-frame clones and lacks some. That table gives V, J and clone size, and the DNA gave D and trimming. Of a few million clones in the sample, more than 80% were seen once. This clone was detected once. Its matching antigen is unknown. Looked up from germline, CDR1 is SGHTA and CDR2 is FQGNSA. The CDR3 is 19 residues long. V lost 1 base, J lost 1 base, and 12 bases stayed unmatched. This TCR was sampled from a man between 18 and 35 years old in good health. Some clones in this sample may be carry-over from other donors' samples. V usage is TRBV7-2 and J usage is TRBJ2-5, with 10 bases identical to TRBD2. Sequenced material: naive CD4+ T cells from PBMCs. Subset here: CD45RA+ positively selected. The CDR3, as DNA: TGTGCCAGCAGCTTAGTGGCTAGCGGGAGAAACCGCCCCCAAGAGACCCAGTACTTC. Translation gives CASSLVASGRNRPQETQYF.